The rows below give T cell receptor beta chains drawn from one sample of a study of OX40 agonist ivuxolimab in advanced cancers. Repertoires were generated with immunoSEQ multiplex PCR, while TCRdb's copy carries only in-frame clones and drops some. The table has about 74,000 clones, roughly 86% seen once. The material was CD4+ or CD8+ T cells sorted from blood, obtained in a trial of the OX40 agonist ivuxolimab. The receptors were gathered from an adult with an advanced solid tumor such as melanoma, head and neck, liver or kidney cancer. Both conserved end residues are part of each CDR3. The order of the fields is clone size, J gene, V gene, D gene, CDR3 DNA, CDR3 protein. D genes are given only for firm matches. Clone size, where shown, is once, few, many, or a class for clones that have expanded.

>NA|TRBJ2-1|TRBV2|NA
TGTGCCAGCAGAGAACCCGGTCGAGAGCAGTTCTTC
CASREPGREQFF
>NA|TRBJ1-1|TRBV28|NA
TGTGCCAGCAGTCCTCGACAGATAAGATGGGTCATGAACACTGAAGCTTTCTTT
CASSPRQIRWVMNTEAFF
>NA|TRBJ2-5|TRBV2|NA
TGTGCCAGCACCGGGACACCAGCAAGAGAGACCCAGTACTTC
CASTGTPARETQYF
>NA|TRBJ2-1|TRBV5-8|NA
TGTGCCAGCAGCCTGGACGGCCCACGACGGGAGCAGTTCTTC
CASSLDGPRREQFF
>NA|TRBJ1-4|TRBV7-9|NA
TGTGCCAGCAGCCGCGCCGGGGGCGTGGGACTGTTTTTT
CASSRAGGVGLFF
>NA|TRBJ2-1|TRBV6-5|NA
TGTGCCACCCTGGATCCTCAGGGGTCAGGTGAGCAGTTCTTC
CATLDPQGSGEQFF
>few|TRBJ1-6|TRBV5-1|NA
TGCGCCAGCAGCTTGGAGACAGGTCGGATAGGGTCACCCCTCCACTTT
CASSLETGRIGSPLHF
>once|TRBJ2-6|TRBV7-2|NA
TGTGCCAGCAGGCAGGGGCCTTCGGCCAACGTCCTGACTTTC
CASRQGPSANVLTF
>NA|TRBJ2-3|TRBV2|TRBD1
TGTGCCAGCAGTCGACAGGGGGCGGGTGTTGGCACAGATACGCAGTATTTT
CASSRQGAGVGTDTQYF
>NA|TRBJ1-2|TRBV27|NA
TGTGCCAGCAGTCTCCGGGGGACGTATGGCTACACCTTC
CASSLRGTYGYTF
>few|TRBJ1-2|TRBV6-6|TRBD1
TGTGCCAGCAGTTACCTGGACAGGGGTTTAGGTGGCTACACCTTC
CASSYLDRGLGGYTF
>NA|TRBJ2-7|TRBV15|NA
TGTGCCACCAGCAGAGATTGGGGTCCGACCTACGAGCAGTACTTC
CATSRDWGPTYEQYF
>NA|TRBJ1-3|TRBV6-1|TRBD1
TGTGCCAGCAGTGGAGGGACAGTTCCGGGAAACACCATATATTTT
CASSGGTVPGNTIYF
>NA|TRBJ1-1|TRBV19|NA
TGTGCCAGTAGTATGGGGCAGGTGAACACTGAAGCTTTCTTT
CASSMGQVNTEAFF
>NA|TRBJ1-1|TRBV6-6|NA
TGTGCCAGCAACCTGGTAAACACTGAAGCTTTCTTT
CASNLVNTEAFF
>NA|TRBJ2-1|TRBV7-6|NA
TGTGCCAGCAGCGTACAGGGAGGCGAGCAGTTCTTC
CASSVQGGEQFF
>NA|TRBJ1-1|TRBV19|NA
TGTGCCAGCCAATTAACGAGCGGACAGTACACTGAAGCTTTCTTT
CASQLTSGQYTEAFF
>few|TRBJ1-2|TRBV4-1|NA
TGCGCCAGCAGCCAAGACAGAGACTATGGCTACACCTTC
CASSQDRDYGYTF
>NA|TRBJ2-7|TRBV7-8|TRBD2
TGTGCCAGCGGTTTGAGTCTAGCGGGAGTCCGAGAGCAGTACTTC
CASGLSLAGVREQYF
>NA|TRBJ1-3|TRBV19|NA
TGTGCCAGTAGTGAAGGACGGCTCTCTGGAAACACCATATATTTT
CASSEGRLSGNTIYF
>NA|TRBJ1-4|TRBV6-5|NA
TGTGCCAGCCGGATCACAGGGACTAATGAAAAACTGTTTTTT
CASRITGTNEKLFF
>NA|TRBJ2-1|TRBV5-1|TRBD2
TGCGCCAGCAGCTTGGGGCTGCGGGAGGGCCAGAATGAGCAGTTCTTC
CASSLGLREGQNEQFF
>NA|TRBJ2-2|TRBV5-1|TRBD2
TGCGCCAGCAGCTACGGACTAGCGGTTAACACCGGGGAGCTGTTTTTT
CASSYGLAVNTGELFF
>NA|TRBJ1-6|TRBV30|NA
TGTGCCTGGAAGTCGGGCCTATATAATTCACCCCTCCACTTT
CAWKSGLYNSPLHF
>NA|TRBJ1-3|TRBV30|NA
TGTGCCTGGAGAGGGGCCCGACTTACCAACTCTGGAAACACCATATATTTT
CAWRGARLTNSGNTIYF
>NA|TRBJ1-5|TRBV19|NA
TGTGCCAGTAGTCGACAGGCCTATCAGCCCCAGCATTTT
CASSRQAYQPQHF
>NA|TRBJ2-3|TRBV18|NA
TGTGCCAGCTCACCTACAGGGCCAGATACGCAGTATTTT
CASSPTGPDTQYF
>NA|TRBJ2-5|TRBV2|NA
TGTGCCAGCAGGCCCGTAGAGACCCAGTACTTC
CASRPVETQYF
>NA|TRBJ2-7|TRBV6-5|NA
TGTGCCAGCAGCGGAACTAGCTCGAGGGACGAGCAGTACTTC
CASSGTSSRDEQYF
>few|TRBJ1-5|TRBV21-1|NA
TGTGCCAGCAGCAAAGAGTCAAGGATCAGGGGACATCAGCCCCAGCATTTT
CASSKESRIRGHQPQHF
>NA|TRBJ2-7|TRBV2|TRBD1
TGTGCCAGCAACGGACAGGGGTCCTACGAGCAGTACTTC
CASNGQGSYEQYF
>NA|TRBJ2-2|TRBV6-6|NA
TGTGCCAGCAGTTACTCGGGACGCGCCGGGGAGCTGTTTTTT
CASSYSGRAGELFF
>NA|TRBJ1-2|TRBV18|NA
TGTGCCAGCTCACCACGACAGGTTAACTATGGCTACACCTTC
CASSPRQVNYGYTF
>NA|TRBJ1-3|TRBV4-2|NA
TGTGCCAGCAGCCAAGAATTGGCGGCTGGAAACACCATATATTTT
CASSQELAAGNTIYF
>NA|TRBJ2-5|TRBV11-3|TRBD2
TGTGCCAGCTCACCAGGGACTAGCGGGACTTACCAAGAGACCCAGTACTTC
CASSPGTSGTYQETQYF
>NA|TRBJ1-2|TRBV5-5|NA
TGTGCCAGCAGCTTTACCCCGGCGATATCTAGCTATGGCTACACCTTC
CASSFTPAISSYGYTF
>NA|TRBJ2-7|TRBV11-2|TRBD2
TGTGCCAGCAGCCTCGGACTAGCGGGGCCCTACGAGCAGTACTTC
CASSLGLAGPYEQYF
>NA|TRBJ2-1|TRBV2|TRBD2
TGTGCCAGCAGCCTAGCGGGGAGCTTCAATGAGCAGTTCTTC
CASSLAGSFNEQFF
>NA|TRBJ2-7|TRBV6-5|NA
TGTGCCAGCAGCCCTGGGTTCTCCTACGAGCAGTACTTC
CASSPGFSYEQYF
>NA|TRBJ1-1|TRBV7-2|TRBD1
TGTGCCAGCAGCTTAGATTCCGGGACAGGGGGCAAAGCTTTCTTT
CASSLDSGTGGKAFF
>NA|TRBJ1-5|TRBV18|NA
TGTGCCAGCTCACCCCGGGACAATTTAGAGCCCCAGCATTTT
CASSPRDNLEPQHF
>NA|TRBJ1-2|TRBV6-9|NA
TGTGCCAGCAGTTACATAGGGGGGAACGGCTACACCTTC
CASSYIGGNGYTF
>few|TRBJ2-7|TRBV19|NA
TGTGCCAGTAGTAGATCGGACGGTAACTCCTACGAGCAGTACTTC
CASSRSDGNSYEQYF
>NA|TRBJ1-2|TRBV6-1|NA
TGTGCCAGCAGTGAATATATAGCCGCATTAGAAAACTATGGCTACACCTTC
CASSEYIAALENYGYTF
>NA|TRBJ1-2|TRBV27|NA
TGTGCCAGCAGCGACAGTAACTATGGCTACACCTTC
CASSDSNYGYTF
>NA|TRBJ1-4|TRBV18|NA
TGTGCCAGCTCCGCCAGGGTTTCAACTAATGAAAAACTGTTTTTT
CASSARVSTNEKLFF
>NA|TRBJ1-5|TRBV5-4|NA
TGTGCCAGCAGCTTCGCCGGGACCAATCAGCCCCAGCATTTT
CASSFAGTNQPQHF